Reported below is one TCR beta chain. The antigen remains unidentified. Other nucleotide sequences from this sample produce the same CDR3. Germline V gives CDR1 MDHEN, CDR2 SYDVKM. The V and J ends lost 5 bases and 5 bases respectively, with 9 bases between them. The CDR3 extends over 12 amino acids. PCR primers comprised 60 Vbeta and 13 Jbeta primers. Profiling relied on immunoSEQ multiplex PCR, and the TCRdb table lists in-frame clones only, not all of them. The repertoire holds about 190,000 clones, with 85% as singletons. This sample stems from a study of cytomegalovirus exposure and HLA in healthy donors. Study-wide context: From about 180 million T cells, an earlier analysis saw 120 million or so unique TCR beta sequences. General study points: Across donors, most TCRs were seen rarely, yet some public ones were widespread. Reports indicated that the classifier achieved high specificity and sensitivity in diagnosing cytomegalovirus status.

This clonotype originated in a boy younger than 10 in good health and CMV-seronegative. The genes are TRBV28 and TRBJ1-2, with a tentative D call TRBD1 (5 bases). The sequencing input was PBMCs. DNA of the CDR3: TGTGCCAGCAGTCCCGGGGGGTATGGCTACACCTTC. Amino acid sequence: CASSPGGYGYTF.